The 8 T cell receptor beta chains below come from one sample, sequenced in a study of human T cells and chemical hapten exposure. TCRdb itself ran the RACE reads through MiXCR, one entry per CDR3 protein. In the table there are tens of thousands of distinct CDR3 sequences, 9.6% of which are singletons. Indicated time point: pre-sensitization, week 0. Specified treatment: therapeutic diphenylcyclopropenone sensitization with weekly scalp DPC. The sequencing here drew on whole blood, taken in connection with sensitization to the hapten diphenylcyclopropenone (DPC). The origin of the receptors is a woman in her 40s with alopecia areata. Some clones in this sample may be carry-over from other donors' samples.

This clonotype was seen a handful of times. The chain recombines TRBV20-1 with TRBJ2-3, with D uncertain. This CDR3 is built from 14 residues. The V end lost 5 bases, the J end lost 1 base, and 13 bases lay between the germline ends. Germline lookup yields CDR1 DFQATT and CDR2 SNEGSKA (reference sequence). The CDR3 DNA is TGCAGTGCTGTCAATCTACGCCGCACAGATACGCAGTATTTT. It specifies CSAVNLRRTDTQYF.

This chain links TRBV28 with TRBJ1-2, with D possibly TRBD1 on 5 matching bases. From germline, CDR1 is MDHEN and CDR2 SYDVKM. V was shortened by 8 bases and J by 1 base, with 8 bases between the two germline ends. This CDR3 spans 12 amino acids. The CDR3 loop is CASGTGNYGYTF. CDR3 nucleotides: TGTGCCAGCGGGACGGGTAACTATGGCTACACCTTC.

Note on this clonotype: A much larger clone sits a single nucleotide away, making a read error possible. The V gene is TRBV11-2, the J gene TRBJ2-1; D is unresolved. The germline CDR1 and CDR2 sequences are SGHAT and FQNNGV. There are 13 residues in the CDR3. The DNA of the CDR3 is TGTGCCAGCAGCTTAGGCTCCTACATTGAGCAGTTCTTC. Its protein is CASSLGSYIEQFF.

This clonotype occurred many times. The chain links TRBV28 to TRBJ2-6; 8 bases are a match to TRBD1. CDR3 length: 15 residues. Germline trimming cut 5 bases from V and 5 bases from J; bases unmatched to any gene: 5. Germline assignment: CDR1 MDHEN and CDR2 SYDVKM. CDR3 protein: CASSIRTGWANVLTF. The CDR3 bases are TGTGCCAGCAGTATACGGACAGGGTGGGCCAACGTCCTGACTTTC.

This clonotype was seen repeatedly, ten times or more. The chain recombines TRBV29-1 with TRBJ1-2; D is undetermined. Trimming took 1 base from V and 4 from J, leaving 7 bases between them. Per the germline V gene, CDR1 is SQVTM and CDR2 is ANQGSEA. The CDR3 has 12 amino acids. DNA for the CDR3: TGCAGCGTTGAAGGGGTGGGCTATGGCTACACCTTC. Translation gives CSVEGVGYGYTF. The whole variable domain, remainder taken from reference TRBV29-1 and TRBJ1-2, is SAVISQKPSRDICQRGTSLTIQCQVDSQVTMMFWYRQQPGQSLTLIATANQGSEATYESGFVIDKFPISRPNLTFSTLTVSNMSPEDSSIYLCSVEGVGYGYTFGSGTRLTVV.

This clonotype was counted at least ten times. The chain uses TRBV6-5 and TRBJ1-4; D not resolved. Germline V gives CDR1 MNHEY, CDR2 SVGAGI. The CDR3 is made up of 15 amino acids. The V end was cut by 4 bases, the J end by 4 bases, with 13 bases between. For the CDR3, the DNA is TGTGCCAGCAGTTCCTCGGGCCTGTATAATGAAAAACTGTTTTTT. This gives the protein CASSSSGLYNEKLFF.

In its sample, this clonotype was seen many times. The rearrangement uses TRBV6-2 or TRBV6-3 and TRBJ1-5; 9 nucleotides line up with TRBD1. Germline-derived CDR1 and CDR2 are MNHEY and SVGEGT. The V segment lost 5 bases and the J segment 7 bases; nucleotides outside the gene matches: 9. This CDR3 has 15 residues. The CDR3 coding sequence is TGTGCCAGCAGTCCAGAAACAGGGGGCAGGCAGCCCCAGCATTTT. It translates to CASSPETGGRQPQHF.

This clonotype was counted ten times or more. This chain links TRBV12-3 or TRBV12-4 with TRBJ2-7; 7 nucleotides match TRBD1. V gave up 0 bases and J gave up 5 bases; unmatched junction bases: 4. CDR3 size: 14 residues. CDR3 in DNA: TGTGCCAGCAGTTTAGCCGCAGGGGGACACGAGCAGTACTTC. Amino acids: CASSLAAGGHEQYF.